Shown below are 3 T cell receptor beta chains from a single sample sequenced in a study of blood T cell repertoires in COVID-19. The assay was immunoSEQ multiplex PCR, and TCRdb's table has in-frame clones only and misses some. Among around 200,000 clones, approximately 86% were seen once, and the ten largest hold less than 3.5%. Material for sequencing was peripheral blood. These receptor sequences come from a man between 65 and 85 years old with acute or convalescent COVID-19.

The chain has TRBV5-1 and TRBJ1-6, with 7 bases aligning to TRBD1. V was clipped by 4 bases and J by 5 bases; unmatched bases: 3. The CDR3 runs to 14 residues. Germline CDR1 and CDR2: SGHRS and YFSETQ. The CDR3 reads CASSVGQNNSPLHF. The CDR3 DNA reads TGCGCCAGCAGCGTGGGACAGAATAATTCACCCCTCCACTTT.

The J gene is TRBJ2-1, the V gene TRBV2; D is possibly TRBD2 (5 bases). The CDR3 sequence is 13 residues long. The germline V and J ends were trimmed by 3 bases and 11 bases, with 14 bases remaining between them. Germline loops: CDR1 SNHLY, CDR2 FYNNEI. CDR3 DNA sequence: TGTGCCAGCAGTGATGCGGGTACCAGCCAGCAGTTCTTC. This sequence encodes CASSDAGTSQQFF. The full variable domain, with the rest looked up from reference TRBV2 and TRBJ2-1, is EPEVTQTPSHQVTQMGQEVILRCVPISNHLYFYWYRQILGQKVEFLVSFYNNEISEKSEIFDDQFSVERPDGSNFTLKIRSTKLEDSAMYFCASSDAGTSQQFFGPGTRLTVL.

The gene calls are TRBV7-2 and TRBJ2-7; possible D gene TRBD2, 7 bases. CDR1 is SGHTA, CDR2 FQGNSA, per germline. The CDR3 has 14 amino acids. Trimming took 7 bases from V and 3 from J, leaving 16 bases between them. The CDR3 DNA is TGTGCCAGCACTCCCGGGGGGACATACTACGAGCAGTACTTC. It yields the protein CASTPGGTYYEQYF.